Listed below are T cell receptor beta chains from one sample, sequenced in a study of blood T cell repertoires in COVID-19. The protocol was immunoSEQ multiplex PCR, while the TCRdb copy is restricted to in-frame clones and leaves out a portion. The table includes 150,000 to 200,000 clones, about 85% detected once. The sequencing sample was made of peripheral blood. The source of these receptors is a man between 18 and 29 years old with acute or convalescent COVID-19. Each CDR3 is given with its conserved first and last residue. D genes are given only for firm matches. Rows may omit the clone size; those that give it use once, few, many or a size class.

d_call,clone_size,v_call,cdr3_aa
.,.,TRBV19,CASGNINRGVSGNTIYF
.,.,TRBV14,CASSLRHGYSPLHF
.,once,TRBV11-2,CASSGSGRYAYNEQFF
.,.,TRBV15,CATSRDFSGADTEAFF
TRBD2,.,TRBV4-2,CASSPGLGPYEQYF
TRBD1,few,TRBV19,CASSLNRGQGAYHYGYTF
.,.,TRBV9,CASSPPRDTQYF
TRBD1,.,TRBV28,CASSLGTGFYHEQFF
TRBD1,.,TRBV27,CASNRQGYTGELFF
.,.,TRBV28,CASSHQGLNEKLFF
.,.,TRBV28,CASSLGFGGYTF
TRBD2,.,TRBV6-4,CASSDTGTSGADTQYF
.,.,TRBV2,CASSERHQYNSPLHF
TRBD2,.,TRBV27,CASSWGLAGETQYF
.,.,TRBV3-1/TRBV3-2,CASSQGPTELTGELFF
.,few,TRBV30,CAWSVLNEQYF
TRBD2,.,TRBV24-1,CATSDLGLAGGYNEQFF
.,.,TRBV28,CASSSGDLAAIEQFF
.,.,TRBV25-1,CASRSGIYEQYF
.,.,TRBV19,CASSSSRVPNQPQHF
TRBD1,.,TRBV9,CASSVWDRGGKLFF
TRBD2,.,TRBV7-2,CASSVGLADTQYF
TRBD1,.,TRBV29-1,CSVLGDRGYEQYF
.,.,TRBV2,CASSESAGEQYF
TRBD2,.,TRBV28,CASSLPFWGGGANGDTQYF
.,.,TRBV2,CASAPFRSTEAFF
TRBD1,.,TRBV5-1,CASSLGQGNEQFF
TRBD1,.,TRBV19,CASSMSGGNQPQHF
TRBD1,.,TRBV5-8,CASSPLDRANTEAFF
.,once,TRBV7-8,CASSLFRARTDTQYF
.,.,TRBV30,CAWNRVAEAFF
.,few,TRBV19,CASSVPDYGYTF
.,.,TRBV4-1,CASSDTGNPTDEQFF
.,.,TRBV19,CASSTRDTTNQPQHF
TRBD2,.,TRBV7-2,CASRLLAAGETQYF
TRBD1,.,TRBV5-1,CANSLGQQNSPLHF
.,.,TRBV9,CASSEWGGSYEQYF
.,.,TRBV5-5,CASSLGDNHSGNTIYF
TRBD2,.,TRBV3-1/TRBV3-2,CASSPIAGGPTDTQYF
TRBD2,.,TRBV2,CASQALAGGLYEQFF
.,.,TRBV23-1,CASSLPGTPPEEKLFF
.,.,TRBV24-1,CATSVPGGTEAFF
TRBD1,.,TRBV19,CASSTGTGLGETQYF
.,.,TRBV7-2,CASSQTGSSYNEQFF
.,few,TRBV24-1,CATSDLESSYNEQFF
TRBD1,.,TRBV6-6,CASSSKLDREKNIQYF
.,.,TRBV12-3/TRBV12-4,CASSQGGYGYTF
.,.,TRBV19,CASRDLSSYNEQFF
TRBD1,.,TRBV3-1/TRBV3-2,CASNRDSNTGELFF
TRBD1,.,TRBV10-3,CAIRTDRASYNEQFF
TRBD2,.,TRBV7-7,CASSTRLGTSGAETQYF
.,.,TRBV5-4,CASSLSAGFGGDTIYF
TRBD1,.,TRBV28,CASKELQGARGNQPQHF
.,once,TRBV5-4,CASSLEGSRTKRTQYF